These 26 T cell receptor beta chains share one sample of origin, sequenced in a study of cytotoxic CD8 clonotypes in ibrutinib-treated CLL. Sequencing was performed with immunoSEQ multiplex PCR; in TCRdb, only in-frame clones are kept and a portion is missing. This table has roughly 200,000 clones, 75% to 80% appearing once. The sample here was PBMCs, taken after 12 months of ibrutinib treatment. Receptors originate from a human donor with chronic lymphocytic leukemia.

This clone appeared a single time. The chain uses TRBV6-5 and TRBJ2-7, with D tentatively TRBD1 or TRBD2 (5 bases each). V dropped 0 bases and J dropped 4 bases, with 13 bases sitting between them. CDR3 length: 15 amino acids. The germline gives CDR1 MNHEY, CDR2 SVGAGI. CDR3 DNA: TGTGCCAGCAGTTACTCCGGGGCGGGCAAATACGAGCAGTACTTC. It encodes CASSYSGAGKYEQYF.

V usage is TRBV19 and J usage is TRBJ1-1; TRBD1 is a possible D gene (5 bases). Deletions cut 5 bases from V and 4 bases from J, with 11 bases between. Germline-derived CDR1 and CDR2 are LNHDA and SQIVND (reference sequence). The CDR3 sequence is 13 residues long. In DNA form, the CDR3 reads TGTGCCAGTAGTCCCGGGGGGAGCACTGAAGCTTTCTTT. It specifies CASSPGGSTEAFF.

This clone has only one observation. J is TRBJ1-3 and V is TRBV5-1; TRBD1 agrees at 7 bases. The CDR3 spans 15 residues. V dropped 0 bases and J dropped 1; count of bases not matched to a gene: 1. Germline CDR1 is SGHRS and CDR2 is YFSETQ. CDR3 residues: CASSLEGASGNTIYF. The CDR3 DNA is TGCGCCAGCAGCTTGGAGGGGGCATCTGGAAACACCATATATTTT.

The chain employs TRBV1 and TRBJ2-1; no DNA check was done on the table's D call, TRBD1. TRBV1 is flagged as a pseudogene. The CDR3 runs to 16 residues. CDR3: CTSSRVRQATFNEQFF. In nucleotides, the CDR3 is TGCACCAGCAGCCGAGTAAGACAGGCAACTTTTAATGAGCAGTTCTTC.

This rearrangement joins TRBV19 to TRBJ2-1, with D hard to call. Germline CDR1 LNHDA, CDR2 SQIVND (reference sequence). V gave up 8 bases and J gave up 2 bases, with 10 bases separating them. The CDR3 sequence is 13 residues long. The CDR3 here is CASGETAYNEQFF. Here the CDR3 DNA reads TGTGCCAGTGGTGAGACGGCCTACAATGAGCAGTTCTTC.

To note about this clone: Within the sample, other DNA sequences also encode this same CDR3. The rearrangement uses TRBV7-9 and TRBJ1-1; D remains unclear. V dropped 5 bases and J dropped 1 base, with 8 bases sitting between them. This CDR3 has 13 amino acids. Germline V lookup: CDR1 SEHNR, CDR2 FQNEAQ (reference sequence). For the CDR3, the DNA is TGTGCCAGCAGCCGCGAGGCGAACACTGAAGCTTTCTTT. It is translated as CASSREANTEAFF.

The gene calls are TRBV4-1 and TRBJ1-2; D gene ambiguous. The germline V gene encodes CDR1 MGHRA and CDR2 YSYEKL. V was clipped by 6 bases and J by 4 bases, with 15 bases between them. This CDR3 is built from 14 residues. The CDR3 bases are TGCGCCAGCAGTGATGTCCGGGCAGCCTATGGCTACACCTTC. Encoded protein: CASSDVRAAYGYTF.

The genes are TRBV2 and TRBJ2-7, with TRBD2 as a possible D gene (5 bases). Germline CDR1 and CDR2: SNHLY and FYNNEI. V was clipped by 7 bases and J by 0 bases, with 16 bases between them. CDR3 size: 15 residues. The DNA for the CDR3 is TGTGCCAGCAACCCGCCGGGATCCACCTCCTACGAGCAGTACTTC. It translates to CASNPPGSTSYEQYF.

The CDR3 protein is CASSQNAADTQYF. CDR3 nucleotides: TGCGCCAGCAGCCAAAACGCGGCAGATACGCAGTATTTT. The rearrangement joins TRBV4-1 to TRBJ2-3; D call uncertain. Germline CDR1 and CDR2: MGHRA and YSYEKL. V lost 2 bases and J 4 bases, leaving 7 bases between the germline ends. The CDR3 is 13 residues long.

The chain couples TRBV23-1 to TRBJ1-1; a possible D gene is TRBD1 (6 bases). TRBV23-1 is marked as an open reading frame, function uncertain. V was trimmed by 2 bases and J by 0 bases, leaving 7 bases between them. CDR3 length equals 14 residues. The CDR3 DNA sequence: TGCGCCAGCAGTCAAACAGGGTTGAACACTGAAGCTTTCTTT. It specifies CASSQTGLNTEAFF.

The sample holds a few counts of this clone. The chain joins TRBV10-3 to TRBJ2-7, with 11 bases fitting TRBD1. The CDR3 is made up of 16 amino acids. V was clipped by 5 bases and J by 3 bases; unmatched bases: 9. Looked up from germline, CDR1 is ENHRY and CDR2 is SYGVKD. CDR3 region: CAISPQPGQGDYEQYF. CDR3 nucleotides: TGTGCCATCAGTCCCCAACCGGGACAGGGGGACTACGAGCAGTACTTC.

The chain links TRBV7-8 to TRBJ1-4; unclear D gene. V lost 4 bases, J lost 0 bases, and 12 bases lay in between. Germline V lookup: CDR1 SGHVS, CDR2 FQNEAQ. The CDR3 covers 16 residues. CDR3 in amino acids: CASSSLRDATNEKLFF. As DNA, the CDR3 is TGTGCCAGCAGCTCCCTTCGGGATGCAACTAATGAAAAACTGTTTTTT.

The V gene is TRBV2, the J gene TRBJ2-6; 8 bases match TRBD1. This CDR3 spans 18 amino acids. Unmatched junction bases numbered 8, after V lost 4 bases and J lost 0 bases. Germline V CDR1 and CDR2: SNHLY, FYNNEI. Here the CDR3 DNA reads TGTGCCAGCAGTGGGAGGACAGGGTTGATCTCTGGGGCCAACGTCCTGACTTTC. It yields the protein CASSGRTGLISGANVLTF.

V gene TRBV11-2 combines with J gene TRBJ2-7, with D possibly being TRBD2 (7 bases). Germline lookup yields CDR1 SGHAT and CDR2 FQNNGV. The V end lost 8 bases, the J end lost 3 bases, and 11 bases lay between the germline ends. The CDR3 is 12 amino acids. CDR3 sequence: CASGGGIYEQYF. The CDR3 DNA follows: TGTGCCAGCGGGGGGGGCATCTACGAGCAGTACTTC.

This sequence joins TRBV30 and TRBJ2-7, with D possibly TRBD2 on 5 matching bases. Trimming removed 0 bases from V and 5 bases from J, with 17 bases in between. This CDR3 has 15 amino acids. Germline CDR1 GTSNPN, CDR2 SVGIG (reference sequence). CDR3 DNA: TGTGCCTGGAGTGTACTTTCTGGGCCGCGGGACGAGCAGTACTTC. It codes for CAWSVLSGPRDEQYF.

The V call is TRBV6-6, the J call TRBJ1-1, with D perhaps TRBD1 (5 bases). This CDR3 has 13 residues. Germline V gives CDR1 MNHNY, CDR2 SVGAGI (reference sequence). Trimming took 8 bases from V and 4 from J, leaving 14 bases between them. CDR3 region: CASQGQGPTEAFF. The CDR3 coding sequence is TGTGCCAGCCAAGGGCAGGGTCCCACTGAAGCTTTCTTT.

The chain recombines TRBV5-1 with TRBJ2-5; 7 bases fit TRBD2. CDR1 and CDR2 (germline): SGHRS, YFSETQ. The J segment lost 1 base and the V segment lost 1 base, leaving 4 bases of the junction unmatched. The CDR3 length is 15 residues. In DNA, the CDR3 is TGCGCCAGCAGCTTGCAAGCGGGGCCCCAAGAGACCCAGTACTTC. Its protein is CASSLQAGPQETQYF.

CDR3 region: CASSFWAREPGNTDTQYF. CDR3 sequence (DNA): TGTGCCAGCAGCTTCTGGGCGCGTGAGCCAGGGAACACAGATACGCAGTATTTT. This rearrangement joins TRBV5-6 to TRBJ2-3; a weak D match, TRBD1 (5 bases). V was clipped by 2 bases and J by 2 bases, with 21 bases between them. The CDR3 runs to 18 residues. Per germline, CDR1 SGHDT and CDR2 YYEEEE.

The chain uses TRBV27 and TRBJ1-4; D not certain. The CDR3 loop spans 14 amino acids. Germline CDR1 is MNHEY and CDR2 is SMNVEV (reference sequence). Trimming pared 0 bases from V and 8 bases from J, leaving 10 bases between. CDR3 coding DNA: TGTGCCAGCAGTTTATCTTCTCCTTGGGAAAAACTGTTTTTT. This translates into CASSLSSPWEKLFF.

As DNA, the CDR3 is TGTGCCAGTAGTATGAGGGGGTCATTGGGGCCCCAGCATTTT. It yields the protein CASSMRGSLGPQHF. The chain is built from TRBV19 and TRBJ1-5; a weak D match, TRBD1 (6 bases). This CDR3 has 14 residues. CDR1 LNHDA and CDR2 SQIVND come from the germline V gene (reference sequence). V gave up 3 bases and J gave up 9 bases, with 15 bases separating them.

CDR3: CASSVQGDEQFF. The CDR3 bases are TGTGCCAGCAGTGTACAGGGAGATGAGCAGTTCTTC. The V and J genes are TRBV6-5 and TRBJ2-1; tentative D call: TRBD1 (6 bases). CDR3 length: 12 residues. Germline lookup yields CDR1 MNHEY and CDR2 SVGAGI. The germline V and J ends were trimmed by 5 bases and 8 bases, with 10 bases remaining between them.

The V gene is TRBV10-3, the J gene TRBJ1-2; D is ambiguous. The V gene's germline CDR1 is ENHRY and CDR2 SYGVKD. V was trimmed by 0 bases and J by 0 bases, leaving 11 bases between them. The CDR3 covers 16 residues. CDR3 bases: TGTGCCATCAGTGAGTCGACGGCAGTAGCTAACTATGGCTACACCTTC. It translates to CAISESTAVANYGYTF.

The J gene is TRBJ1-2, the V gene TRBV28; D unclear. CDR1 MDHEN and CDR2 SYDVKM come from the germline V gene. V was shortened by 5 bases and J by 5 bases, with 9 bases between the two germline ends. The CDR3 length is 12 residues. The DNA for the CDR3 is TGTGCCAGCAGTCTGTCGATATATGGCTACACCTTC. Its translation: CASSLSIYGYTF.

The rearrangement uses TRBV19 and TRBJ2-7, with 7 positions matching TRBD1. The CDR3 contains 14 residues. Germline CDR1 is LNHDA and CDR2 is SQIVND (reference sequence). V lost 3 bases to trimming and J lost 2 bases; unmatched junction nucleotides: 4. This chain's CDR3 is CASSMVGTAYEQYF. CDR3 sequence (DNA): TGTGCCAGTAGTATGGTCGGGACAGCCTACGAGCAGTACTTC. The variable domain in full, completed from reference TRBV19 and TRBJ2-7, reads DGGITQSPKYLFRKEGQNVTLSCEQNLNHDAMYWYRQDPGQGLRLIYYSQIVNDFQKGDIAEGYSVSREKKESFPLTVTSAQKNPTAFYLCASSMVGTAYEQYFGPGTRLTVT.

This rearrangement joins TRBV7-9 to TRBJ2-7; 9 nucleotides agree with TRBD1. This CDR3 is built from 13 residues. The V gene end was trimmed by 5 bases and the J gene end by 3 bases; junction bases not matched to a gene: 2. Looked up from germline, CDR1 is SEHNR and CDR2 is FQNEAQ (reference sequence). The CDR3 DNA reads TGTGCCAGCAGCAAGGGACAGGGCTACGAGCAGTACTTC. Translating gives CASSKGQGYEQYF. Full variable domain (rest looked up from reference TRBV7-9 and TRBJ2-7): DTGVSQNPRHKITKRGQNVTFRCDPISEHNRLYWYRQTLGQGPEFLTYFQNEAQLEKSRLLSDRFSAERPKGSFSTLEIQRTEQGDSAMYLCASSKGQGYEQYFGPGTRLTVT.

This chain joins TRBV7-9 and TRBJ2-7, with D possibly matching TRBD2 (6 bases). There are 14 residues in the CDR3. From germline, CDR1 is SEHNR and CDR2 FQNEAQ (reference sequence). Trimming stripped 5 bases from V and 7 bases from J, with 18 bases between. The CDR3 sequence is CASSHGGGEVEQYF. DNA for the CDR3: TGTGCCAGCAGCCATGGAGGCGGGGAGGTGGAGCAGTACTTC.